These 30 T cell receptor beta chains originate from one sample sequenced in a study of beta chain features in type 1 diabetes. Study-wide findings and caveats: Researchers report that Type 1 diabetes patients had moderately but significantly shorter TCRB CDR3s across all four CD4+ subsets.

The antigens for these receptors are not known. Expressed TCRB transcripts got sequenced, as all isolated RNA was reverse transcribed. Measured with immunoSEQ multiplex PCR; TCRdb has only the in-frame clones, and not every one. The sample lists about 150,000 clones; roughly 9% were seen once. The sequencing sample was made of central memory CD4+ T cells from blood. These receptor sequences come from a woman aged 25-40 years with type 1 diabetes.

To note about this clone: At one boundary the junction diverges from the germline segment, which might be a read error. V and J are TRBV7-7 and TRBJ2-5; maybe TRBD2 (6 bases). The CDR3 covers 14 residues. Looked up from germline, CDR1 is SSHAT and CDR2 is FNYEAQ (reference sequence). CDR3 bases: TGTGCTAGCAGCTCCTCCGGGACTGACGAGACCCAGTACTTC. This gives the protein CASSSSGTDETQYF. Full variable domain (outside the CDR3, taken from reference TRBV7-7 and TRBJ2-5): GAGVSQSPRYKVTKRGQDVTLRCDPISSHATLYWYQQALGQGPEFLTYFNYEAQPDKSGLPSDRFSAERPEGSISTLTIQRTEQRDSAMYRCASSSSGTDETQYFGPGTRLLVL.

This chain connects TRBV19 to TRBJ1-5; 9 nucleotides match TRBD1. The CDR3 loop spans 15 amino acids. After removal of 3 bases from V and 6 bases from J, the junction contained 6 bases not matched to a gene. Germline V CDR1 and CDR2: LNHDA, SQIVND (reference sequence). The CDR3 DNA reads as TGTGCCAGTAGTATTAAGGGACAGGGTGCTCAGCCCCAGCATTTT. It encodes CASSIKGQGAQPQHF.

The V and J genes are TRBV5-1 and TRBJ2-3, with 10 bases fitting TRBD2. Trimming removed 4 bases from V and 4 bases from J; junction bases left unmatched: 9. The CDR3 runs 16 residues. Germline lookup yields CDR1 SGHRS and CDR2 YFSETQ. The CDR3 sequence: CASSPGVSGRPDTQYF. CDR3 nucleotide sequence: TGCGCCAGCAGCCCCGGGGTTAGCGGGAGGCCAGATACGCAGTATTTT.

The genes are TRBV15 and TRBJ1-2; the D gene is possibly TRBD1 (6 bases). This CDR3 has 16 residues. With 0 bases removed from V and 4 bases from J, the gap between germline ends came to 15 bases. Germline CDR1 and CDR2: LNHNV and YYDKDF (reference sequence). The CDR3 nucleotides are TGTGCCACCAGCAGAGATGGATGGCAGGGGAGCTATGGCTACACCTTC. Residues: CATSRDGWQGSYGYTF.

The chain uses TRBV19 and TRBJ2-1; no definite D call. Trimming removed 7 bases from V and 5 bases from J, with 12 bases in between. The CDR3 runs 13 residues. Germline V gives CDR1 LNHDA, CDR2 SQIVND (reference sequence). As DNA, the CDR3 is TGTGCCAGTACGCCAGTGGGCCACAATGAGCAGTTCTTC. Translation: CASTPVGHNEQFF.

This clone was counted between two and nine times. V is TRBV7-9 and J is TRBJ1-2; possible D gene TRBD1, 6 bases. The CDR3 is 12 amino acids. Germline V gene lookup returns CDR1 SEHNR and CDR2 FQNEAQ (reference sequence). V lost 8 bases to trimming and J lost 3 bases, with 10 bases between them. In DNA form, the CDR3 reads TGTGCCAGCTCTCGGACAGACTATGGCTACACCTTC. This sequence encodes CASSRTDYGYTF.

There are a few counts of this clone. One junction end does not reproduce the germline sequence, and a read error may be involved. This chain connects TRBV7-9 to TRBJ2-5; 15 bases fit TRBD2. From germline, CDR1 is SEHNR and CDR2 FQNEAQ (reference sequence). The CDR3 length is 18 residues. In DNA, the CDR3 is TGCGCCAGCAGCCAAGACCGGGGACTAGCGGGAGGAGAGGAGACCCAGTACTTC. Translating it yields CASSQDRGLAGGEETQYF.

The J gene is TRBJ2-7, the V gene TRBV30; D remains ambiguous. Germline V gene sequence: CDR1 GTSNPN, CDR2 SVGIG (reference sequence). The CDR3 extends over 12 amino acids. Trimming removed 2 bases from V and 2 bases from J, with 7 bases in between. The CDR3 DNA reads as TGTGCCTGGAGTTTGTCAGCCTACGAGCAGTACTTC. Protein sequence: CAWSLSAYEQYF.

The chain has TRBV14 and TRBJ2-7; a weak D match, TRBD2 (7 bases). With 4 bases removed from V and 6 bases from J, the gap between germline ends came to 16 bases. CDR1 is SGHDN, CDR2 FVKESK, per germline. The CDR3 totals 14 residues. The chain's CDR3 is CASSRQRGGSEQYF. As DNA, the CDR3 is TGTGCCAGCAGCCGCCAGAGGGGGGGGTCCGAGCAGTACTTC.

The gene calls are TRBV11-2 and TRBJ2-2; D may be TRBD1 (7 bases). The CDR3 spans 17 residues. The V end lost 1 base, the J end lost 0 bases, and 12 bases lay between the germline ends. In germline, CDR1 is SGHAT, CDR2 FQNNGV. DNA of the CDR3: TGTGCCAGCAGCTTAGGGGGCGGGACAGCGAACACCGGGGAGCTGTTTTTT. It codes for CASSLGGGTANTGELFF.

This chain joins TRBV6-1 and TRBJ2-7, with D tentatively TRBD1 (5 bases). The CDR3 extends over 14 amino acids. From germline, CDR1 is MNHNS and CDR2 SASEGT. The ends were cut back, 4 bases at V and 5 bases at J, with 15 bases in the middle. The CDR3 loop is CASSVPRDMDEQYF. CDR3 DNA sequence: TGTGCCAGCAGTGTCCCCAGGGATATGGACGAGCAGTACTTC.

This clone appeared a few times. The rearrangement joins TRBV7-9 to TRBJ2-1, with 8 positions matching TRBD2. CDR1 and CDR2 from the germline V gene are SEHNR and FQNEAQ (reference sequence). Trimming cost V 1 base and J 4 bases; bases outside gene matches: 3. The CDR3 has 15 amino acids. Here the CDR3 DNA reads TGTGCCAGCAGCTTAGGGATAGCGGGATACAATGAGCAGTTCTTC. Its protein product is CASSLGIAGYNEQFF. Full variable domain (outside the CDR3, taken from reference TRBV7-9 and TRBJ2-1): DTGVSQNPRHKITKRGQNVTFRCDPISEHNRLYWYRQTLGQGPEFLTYFQNEAQLEKSRLLSDRFSAERPKGSFSTLEIQRTEQGDSAMYLCASSLGIAGYNEQFFGPGTRLTVL.

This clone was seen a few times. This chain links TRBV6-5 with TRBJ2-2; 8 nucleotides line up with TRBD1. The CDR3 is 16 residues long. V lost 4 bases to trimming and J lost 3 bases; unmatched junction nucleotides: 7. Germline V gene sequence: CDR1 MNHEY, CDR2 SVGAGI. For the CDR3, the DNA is TGTGCCAGCAGTTTAACGGACAGGGCGGACACCGGGGAGCTGTTTTTT. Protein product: CASSLTDRADTGELFF.

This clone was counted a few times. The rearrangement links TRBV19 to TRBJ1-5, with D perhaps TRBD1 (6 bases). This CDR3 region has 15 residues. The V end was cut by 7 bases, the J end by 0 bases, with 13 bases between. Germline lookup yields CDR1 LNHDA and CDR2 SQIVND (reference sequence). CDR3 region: CASTNGQTSNQPQHF. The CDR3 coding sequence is TGTGCCAGTACCAACGGACAGACTAGCAATCAGCCCCAGCATTTT.

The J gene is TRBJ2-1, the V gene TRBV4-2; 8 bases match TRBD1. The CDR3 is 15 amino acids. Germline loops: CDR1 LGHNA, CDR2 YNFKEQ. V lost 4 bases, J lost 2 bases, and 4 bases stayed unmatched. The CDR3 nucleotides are TGTGCCAGCAGCCCTGGACAGGGACCCTACAATGAGCAGTTCTTC. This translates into CASSPGQGPYNEQFF.

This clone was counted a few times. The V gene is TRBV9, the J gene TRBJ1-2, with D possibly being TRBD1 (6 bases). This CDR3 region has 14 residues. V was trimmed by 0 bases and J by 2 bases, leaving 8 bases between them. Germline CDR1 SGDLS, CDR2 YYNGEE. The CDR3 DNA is TGTGCCAGCAGCGTAGATCAGGGGAACTATGGCTACACCTTC. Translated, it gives CASSVDQGNYGYTF. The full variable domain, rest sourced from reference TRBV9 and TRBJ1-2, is DSGVTQTPKHLITATGQRVTLRCSPRSGDLSVYWYQQSLDQGLQFLIQYYNGEERAKGNILERFSAQQFPDLHSELNLSSLELGDSALYFCASSVDQGNYGYTFGSGTRLTVV.

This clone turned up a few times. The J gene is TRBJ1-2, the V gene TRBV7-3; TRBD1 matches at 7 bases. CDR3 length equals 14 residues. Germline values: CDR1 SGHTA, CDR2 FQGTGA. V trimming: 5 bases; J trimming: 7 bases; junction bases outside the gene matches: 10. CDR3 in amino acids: CASSAGDRVSGYTF. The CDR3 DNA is TGTGCCAGCAGCGCCGGAGACAGGGTCAGTGGCTACACCTTC.

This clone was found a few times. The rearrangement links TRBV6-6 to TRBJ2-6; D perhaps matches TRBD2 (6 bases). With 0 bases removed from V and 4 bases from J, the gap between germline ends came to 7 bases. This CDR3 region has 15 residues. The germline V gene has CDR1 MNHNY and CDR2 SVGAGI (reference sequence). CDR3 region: CASSYSGGGANVLTF. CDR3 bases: TGTGCCAGCAGTTACTCGGGGGGAGGGGCCAACGTCCTGACTTTC.

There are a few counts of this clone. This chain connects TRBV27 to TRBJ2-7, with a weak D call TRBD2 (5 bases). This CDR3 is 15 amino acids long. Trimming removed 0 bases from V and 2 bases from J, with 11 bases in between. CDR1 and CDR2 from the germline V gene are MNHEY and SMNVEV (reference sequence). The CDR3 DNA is TGTGCCAGCAGTTTATCCGGGTGGGAGACCTACGAGCAGTACTTC. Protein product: CASSLSGWETYEQYF.

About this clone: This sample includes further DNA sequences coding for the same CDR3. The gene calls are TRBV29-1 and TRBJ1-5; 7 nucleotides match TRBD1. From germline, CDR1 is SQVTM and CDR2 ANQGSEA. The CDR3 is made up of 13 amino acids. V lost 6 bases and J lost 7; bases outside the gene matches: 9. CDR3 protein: CSVGDRGSQPQHF. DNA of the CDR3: TGCAGCGTGGGGGACAGAGGAAGCCAGCCCCAGCATTTT.

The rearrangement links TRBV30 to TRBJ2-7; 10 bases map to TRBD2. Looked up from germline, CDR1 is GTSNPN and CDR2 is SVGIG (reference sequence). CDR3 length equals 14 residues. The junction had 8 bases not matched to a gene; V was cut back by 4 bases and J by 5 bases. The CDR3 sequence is CAWNLLAGAHEQYF. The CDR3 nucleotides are TGTGCCTGGAACCTTCTAGCGGGAGCTCACGAGCAGTACTTC.

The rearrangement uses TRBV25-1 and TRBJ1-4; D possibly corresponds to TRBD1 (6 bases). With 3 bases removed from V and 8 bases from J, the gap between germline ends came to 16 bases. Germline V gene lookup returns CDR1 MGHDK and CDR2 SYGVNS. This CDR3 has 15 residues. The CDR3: CASSDPGQEPEKLFF. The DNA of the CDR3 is TGTGCCAGCAGTGACCCGGGACAAGAACCCGAAAAACTGTTTTTT.

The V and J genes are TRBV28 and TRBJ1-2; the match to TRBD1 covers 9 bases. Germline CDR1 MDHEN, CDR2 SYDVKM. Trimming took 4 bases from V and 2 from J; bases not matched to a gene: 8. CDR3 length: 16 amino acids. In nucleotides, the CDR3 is TGTGCCAGCAGTTACACCTCCGGGACAGGGAACTATGGCTACACCTTC. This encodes CASSYTSGTGNYGYTF.

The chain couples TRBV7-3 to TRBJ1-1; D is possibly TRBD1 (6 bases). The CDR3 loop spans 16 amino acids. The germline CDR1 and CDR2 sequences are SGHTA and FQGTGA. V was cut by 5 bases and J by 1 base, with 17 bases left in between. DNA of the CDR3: TGTGCCAGCAGCCCTACTTACGGACAGTCGAACACTGAAGCTTTCTTT. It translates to CASSPTYGQSNTEAFF.

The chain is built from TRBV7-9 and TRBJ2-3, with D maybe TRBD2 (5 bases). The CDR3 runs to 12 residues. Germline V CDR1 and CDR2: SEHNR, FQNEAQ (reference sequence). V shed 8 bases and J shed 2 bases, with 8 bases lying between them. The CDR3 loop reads CASGSLTDTQYF. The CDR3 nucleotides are TGTGCCAGCGGGAGCCTCACAGATACGCAGTATTTT. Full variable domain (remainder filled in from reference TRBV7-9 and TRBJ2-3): DTGVSQNPRHKITKRGQNVTFRCDPISEHNRLYWYRQTLGQGPEFLTYFQNEAQLEKSRLLSDRFSAERPKGSFSTLEIQRTEQGDSAMYLCASGSLTDTQYFGPGTRLTVL.

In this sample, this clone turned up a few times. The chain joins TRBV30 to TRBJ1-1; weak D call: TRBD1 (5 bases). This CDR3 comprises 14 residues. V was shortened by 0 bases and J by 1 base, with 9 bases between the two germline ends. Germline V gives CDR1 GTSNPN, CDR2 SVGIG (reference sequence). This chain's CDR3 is CAWSVGGTNTEAFF. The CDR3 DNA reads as TGTGCCTGGAGTGTTGGAGGGACGAACACTGAAGCTTTCTTT.

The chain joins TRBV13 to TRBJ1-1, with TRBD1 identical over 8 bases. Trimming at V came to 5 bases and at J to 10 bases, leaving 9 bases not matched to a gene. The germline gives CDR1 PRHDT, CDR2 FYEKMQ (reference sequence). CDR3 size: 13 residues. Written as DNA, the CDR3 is TGTGCCAGCAGCAAGACAGGGGCGGCCGGAGCTTTCTTT. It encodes CASSKTGAAGAFF.

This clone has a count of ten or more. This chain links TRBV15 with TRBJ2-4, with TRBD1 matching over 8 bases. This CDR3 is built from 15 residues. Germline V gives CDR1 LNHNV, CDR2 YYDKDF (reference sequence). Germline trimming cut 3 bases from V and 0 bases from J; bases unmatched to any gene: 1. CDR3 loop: CATSRTGVAKNIQYF. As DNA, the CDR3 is TGTGCCACCAGCAGGACAGGGGTAGCCAAAAACATTCAGTACTTC.

CDR3 sequence reads: CASARRGIRTETQYF. DNA for the CDR3: TGTGCCAGCGCCCGAAGGGGGATCCGCACAGAGACCCAGTACTTC. J is TRBJ2-5 and V is TRBV5-4; maybe TRBD1 (6 bases). Trimming stripped 7 bases from V and 4 bases from J, with 20 bases between. The germline V gene encodes CDR1 SGHNT and CDR2 YYREEE (reference sequence). The CDR3 has 15 residues.

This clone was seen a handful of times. This chain's CDR3 is CASSQAPGAGAFF. The CDR3 DNA sequence: TGTGCCAGCAGCCAAGCCCCAGGGGCGGGAGCTTTCTTT. The chain couples TRBV5-4 to TRBJ1-1; D might be TRBD1 (6 bases). There are 13 residues in the CDR3. Trimming cost V 4 bases and J 10 bases, with 17 bases left between them. CDR1 is SGHNT, CDR2 YYREEE, per germline (reference sequence).